The 9 T cell receptor beta chains listed next were all sequenced from one sample in a study of cytomegalovirus exposure and HLA in healthy donors (dated 2017 in TCRdb). Library preparation was by the immunoSEQ multiplex PCR assay. A mixture of 60 forward primers for TCR Vbeta segments and 13 reverse primers for TCR Jbeta segments was used in the multiplex PCR. TCRdb retrieved this table from immuneACCESS and kept in-frame rearrangements only. Not all clones are present; in checked studies, unresolved V genes account for under half, and no reason is known for the remainder. In all, the sample holds about 170,000 clones, and 82% of those were seen once. About 1.6% of the sample is in the top ten clones. Material: PBMCs. Every receptor here comes from a girl under 18 in good health and CMV-seropositive.

The chain employs TRBV4-1 and TRBJ2-5, with 13 bases lining up with TRBD2. The CDR3 is 16 amino acids. Trimming at V came to 3 bases and at J to 3 bases, leaving 4 bases not matched to a gene. Germline lookup yields CDR1 MGHRA and CDR2 YSYEKL. DNA for the CDR3: TGCGCCAGCAGCCAGCGAGGACTAGCGGGAGAAGAGACCCAGTACTTC. Residues: CASSQRGLAGEETQYF.

CDR3 sequence (DNA): TGCGCCAGCAGCCGACCTCTTCCAGCGGGTATAGATACGCAGTATTTT. It is translated as CASSRPLPAGIDTQYF. The V gene is TRBV4-1, the J gene TRBJ2-3; D is perhaps TRBD2 (6 bases). V was shortened by 4 bases and J by 5 bases, with 19 bases between the two germline ends. Germline CDR1 is MGHRA and CDR2 is YSYEKL. CDR3 size: 16 residues.

V and J are TRBV9 and TRBJ2-5; D not resolved. Trimming removed 1 base at V and 5 bases at J, with 15 bases between. The CDR3 length is 15 residues. The germline CDR1 and CDR2 sequences are SGDLS and YYNGEE. CDR3 amino acids: CASSVNGQSGETQYF. Written as DNA, the CDR3 is TGTGCCAGCAGCGTAAACGGCCAGTCCGGGGAGACCCAGTACTTC.

The chain links TRBV6-5 to TRBJ1-2; a possible D gene is TRBD1 (6 bases). Germline V CDR1 and CDR2: MNHEY, SVGAGI. This CDR3 contains 13 residues. Trimming cost V 2 bases and J 6 bases, with 10 bases left between them. CDR3 region: CASSYEGGHGYTF. The CDR3 nucleotides read TGTGCCAGCAGTTACGAGGGGGGGCATGGCTACACCTTC.

V and J are TRBV30 and TRBJ2-7; weak D call: TRBD1 (6 bases). The CDR3 covers 15 residues. The V gene lost 3 bases and the J gene lost 2 bases, with 17 bases spanning the gap. The germline V gene encodes CDR1 GTSNPN and CDR2 SVGIG (reference sequence). DNA of the CDR3: TGTGCCTGGAGGCCTGGGACATTGCTGACCTACGAGCAGTACTTC. Its protein is CAWRPGTLLTYEQYF.

The V and J genes are TRBV2 and TRBJ2-1, with D unclear. The CDR3 sequence is 13 residues long. V lost 6 bases, J lost 6 bases, and 12 bases lay in between. The germline CDR1 and CDR2 sequences are SNHLY and FYNNEI. The chain's CDR3 is CASRSSLLNEQFF. The CDR3 DNA sequence: TGTGCCAGCAGAAGTAGCCTTCTCAATGAGCAGTTCTTC. Full variable domain (remainder filled in from reference TRBV2 and TRBJ2-1): EPEVTQTPSHQVTQMGQEVILRCVPISNHLYFYWYRQILGQKVEFLVSFYNNEISEKSEIFDDQFSVERPDGSNFTLKIRSTKLEDSAMYFCASRSSLLNEQFFGPGTRLTVL.

The chain has TRBV2 and TRBJ2-7, with 7 bases lining up with TRBD1. This CDR3 region has 14 residues. The V gene end was trimmed by 4 bases and the J gene end by 3 bases; junction bases not matched to a gene: 6. The V gene's germline CDR1 is SNHLY and CDR2 FYNNEI. The CDR3 here is CASSGQGKGYEQYF. The CDR3 DNA is TGTGCCAGCAGTGGACAGGGTAAAGGCTACGAGCAGTACTTC.

The rearrangement joins TRBV28 to TRBJ1-2; 9 bases line up with TRBD1. J was trimmed by 0 bases and V by 6 bases; bases with no gene match: 5. This CDR3 region has 15 residues. Germline CDR1 MDHEN, CDR2 SYDVKM. Here the CDR3 reads CASSRDRVANYGYTF. The CDR3 DNA sequence: TGTGCCAGCAGCCGGGACAGGGTCGCTAACTATGGCTACACCTTC.

V and J are TRBV2 and TRBJ1-2; D not resolved. The CDR3 extends over 14 amino acids. V was shortened by 1 base and J by 4 bases, with 10 bases between the two germline ends. Germline CDR1 and CDR2: SNHLY and FYNNEI. CDR3 residues: CASSEEAGGYGYTF. Here the CDR3 DNA reads TGTGCCAGCAGTGAAGAGGCAGGAGGCTATGGCTACACCTTC.